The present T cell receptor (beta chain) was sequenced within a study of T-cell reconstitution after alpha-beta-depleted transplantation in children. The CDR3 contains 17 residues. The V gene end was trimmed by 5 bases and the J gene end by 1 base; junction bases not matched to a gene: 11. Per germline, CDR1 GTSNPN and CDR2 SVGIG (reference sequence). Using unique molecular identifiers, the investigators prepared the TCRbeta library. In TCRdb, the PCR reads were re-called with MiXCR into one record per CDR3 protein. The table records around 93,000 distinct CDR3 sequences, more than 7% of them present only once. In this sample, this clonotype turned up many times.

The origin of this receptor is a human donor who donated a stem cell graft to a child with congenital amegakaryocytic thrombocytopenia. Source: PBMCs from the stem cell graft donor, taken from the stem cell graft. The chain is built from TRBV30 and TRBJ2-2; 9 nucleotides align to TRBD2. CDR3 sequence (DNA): TGTGCCTGGCAAGCGGGAGGCCCTTCCTTGAACACCGGGGAGCTGTTTTTT. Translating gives CAWQAGGPSLNTGELFF.